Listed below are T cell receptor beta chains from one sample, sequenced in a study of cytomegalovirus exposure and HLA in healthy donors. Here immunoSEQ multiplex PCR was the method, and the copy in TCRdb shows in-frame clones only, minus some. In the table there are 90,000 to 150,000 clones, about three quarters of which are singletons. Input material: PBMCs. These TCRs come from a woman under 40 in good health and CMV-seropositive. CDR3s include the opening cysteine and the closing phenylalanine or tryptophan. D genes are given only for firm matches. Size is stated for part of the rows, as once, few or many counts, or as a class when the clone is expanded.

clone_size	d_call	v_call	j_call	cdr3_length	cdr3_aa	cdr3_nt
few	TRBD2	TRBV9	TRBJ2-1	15	CASSVAAGGSNEQFF	TGTGCCAGCAGCGTAGCGGCGGGGGGGTCTAATGAGCAGTTCTTC
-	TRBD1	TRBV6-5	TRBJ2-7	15	CASSSTGGVKYEQYF	TGTGCCAGCAGTTCCACAGGGGGAGTCAAATACGAGCAGTACTTC
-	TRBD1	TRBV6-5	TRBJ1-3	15	CASQNRQGFGNTIYF	TGTGCCAGCCAGAACCGACAGGGTTTTGGAAACACCATATATTTT
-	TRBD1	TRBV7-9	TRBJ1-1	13	CASSFRDSGEAFF	TGTGCCAGCAGCTTCAGGGACAGTGGTGAAGCTTTCTTT
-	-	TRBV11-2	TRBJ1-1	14	CASSFGGVNTEAFF	TGTGCCAGCAGCTTCGGGGGTGTGAACACTGAAGCTTTCTTT
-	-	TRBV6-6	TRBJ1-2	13	CASSREVGYGYTF	TGTGCCAGCAGCAGGGAAGTAGGCTATGGCTACACCTTC
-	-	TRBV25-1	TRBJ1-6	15	CASSDTRGGGSPLHF	TGTGCCAGCAGTGATACCAGAGGCGGGGGGTCACCCCTCCACTTT
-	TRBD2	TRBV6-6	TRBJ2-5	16	CASSRLAGGLLETQYF	TGTGCCAGCAGCCGACTAGCGGGGGGGCTTTTGGAGACCCAGTACTTC
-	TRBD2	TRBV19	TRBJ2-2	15	CASMRGATNTGELFF	TGTGCCAGTATGCGGGGGGCCACGAACACCGGGGAGCTGTTTTTT
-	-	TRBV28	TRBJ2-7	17	CASRGRGVGGHLVEQYF	TGTGCCAGCAGGGGGCGGGGAGTGGGGGGGCACCTCGTTGAGCAGTACTTC
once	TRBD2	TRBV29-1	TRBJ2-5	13	CSARTSGGRAQYF	TGCAGCGCCAGGACTAGCGGGGGCCGGGCCCAGTACTTC
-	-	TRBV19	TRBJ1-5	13	CASSILFGQPQHF	TGTGCCAGTAGTATCCTATTCGGGCAGCCCCAGCATTTT
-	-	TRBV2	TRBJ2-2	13	CASSRVNTGELFF	TGTGCCAGCAGTCGGGTGAACACCGGGGAGCTGTTTTTT
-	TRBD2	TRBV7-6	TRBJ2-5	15	CASSSLAGGEETQYF	TGTGCCAGCAGCTCGCTAGCGGGGGGGGAAGAGACCCAGTACTTC
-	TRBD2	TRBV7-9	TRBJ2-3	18	CASSPGLAGGRSTDTQYF	TGTGCCAGCAGCCCCGGACTAGCGGGGGGCCGGAGCACAGATACGCAGTATTTT
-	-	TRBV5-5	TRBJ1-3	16	CASSLEGQRSGNTIYF	TGTGCCAGCAGCCTAGAAGGACAGCGCTCTGGAAACACCATATATTTT
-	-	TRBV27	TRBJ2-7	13	CASSLSPRYEQYF	TGTGCCAGCAGTTTAAGCCCCCGCTACGAGCAGTACTTC
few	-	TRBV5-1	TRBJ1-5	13	CAPSLQGNQPQHF	TGCGCCCCGTCGCTGCAGGGGAATCAGCCCCAGCATTTT
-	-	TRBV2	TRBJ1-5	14	CASMGGISNQPQHF	TGTGCCAGCATGGGGGGAATTAGCAATCAGCCCCAGCATTTT
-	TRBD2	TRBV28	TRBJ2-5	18	CASSVRGLAGPYQETQYF	TGTGCCAGCAGTGTTCGGGGACTAGCGGGACCGTACCAAGAGACCCAGTACTTC
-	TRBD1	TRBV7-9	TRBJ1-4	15	CASSFQGASNEKLFF	TGTGCCAGCAGCTTCCAGGGGGCCAGTAATGAAAAACTGTTTTTT
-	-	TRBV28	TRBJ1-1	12	CASITGNTEAFF	TGTGCCAGCATCACAGGGAACACTGAAGCTTTCTTT
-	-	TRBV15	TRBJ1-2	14	CATSRDRRGYGYTF	TGTGCCACCAGCAGAGATAGGAGGGGATATGGCTACACCTTC
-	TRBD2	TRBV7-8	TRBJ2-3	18	CASSLTSGGAGSADTQYF	TGTGCCAGCAGCCTAACTAGCGGGGGGGCCGGATCGGCAGATACGCAGTATTTT
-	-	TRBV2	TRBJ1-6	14	CASSWTAGDSPLHF	TGTGCCAGCAGTTGGACAGCGGGAGATTCACCCCTCCACTTT
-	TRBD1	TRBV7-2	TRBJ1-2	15	CASSLSADRRYGYTF	TGTGCCAGCAGCTTATCGGCGGACAGGAGATATGGCTACACCTTC
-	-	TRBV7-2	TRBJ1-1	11	CASSMTGVAFF	TGTGCCAGCAGCATGACAGGAGTGGCTTTCTTT
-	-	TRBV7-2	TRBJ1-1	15	CASSLYRDLRTEAFF	TGTGCCAGCAGCCTATACAGGGATTTGAGAACTGAAGCTTTCTTT
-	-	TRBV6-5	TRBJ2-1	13	CASSRGADNEQFF	TGTGCCAGCAGTCGGGGGGCCGACAATGAGCAGTTCTTC
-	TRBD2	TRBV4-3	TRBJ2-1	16	CASSQGVLAGGYEQFF	TGCGCCAGCAGCCAAGGGGTCCTAGCGGGGGGATATGAGCAGTTCTTC
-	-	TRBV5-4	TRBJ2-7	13	CASSFQGRYEQYF	TGTGCCAGCAGCTTCCAGGGTAGGTACGAGCAGTACTTC
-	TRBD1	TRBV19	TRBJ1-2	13	CASSTGQGGGYTF	TGTGCCAGTAGTACCGGACAGGGCGGCGGCTACACCTTC
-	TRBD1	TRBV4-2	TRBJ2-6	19	CASSQDPAGGLSGANVLTF	TGTGCCAGCAGCCAAGATCCGGCAGGGGGCCTCTCTGGGGCCAACGTCCTGACTTTC
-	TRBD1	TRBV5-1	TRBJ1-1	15	CASSSKGALNTEAFF	TGCGCCAGCAGCTCAAAGGGGGCACTGAACACTGAAGCTTTCTTT
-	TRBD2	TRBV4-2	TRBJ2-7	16	CASSQEPGLASYEQYF	TGTGCCAGCAGCCAAGAGCCGGGACTAGCTTCCTACGAGCAGTACTTC
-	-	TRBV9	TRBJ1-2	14	CASSAGVQPDGYTF	TGTGCCAGCAGCGCAGGGGTCCAACCCGACGGCTACACCTTC
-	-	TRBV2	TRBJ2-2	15	CASIRDTPGTGELFF	TGTGCCAGCATACGAGACACCCCGGGGACCGGGGAGCTGTTTTTT
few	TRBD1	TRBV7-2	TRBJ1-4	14	CASSSGTGSEKLFF	TGTGCCAGCAGCTCCGGGACAGGGAGTGAAAAACTGTTTTTT
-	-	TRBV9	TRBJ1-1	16	CASSTHRDYMNTEAFF	TGTGCCAGCAGCACTCACAGGGATTACATGAACACTGAAGCTTTCTTT
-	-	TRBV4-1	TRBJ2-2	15	CASSPRQVGPGELFF	TGCGCCAGCAGCCCACGACAGGTGGGGCCCGGGGAGCTGTTTTTT
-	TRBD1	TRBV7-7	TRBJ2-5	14	CASSLDRGGETQYF	TGTGCCAGCAGCTTGGACAGGGGAGGGGAGACCCAGTACTTC
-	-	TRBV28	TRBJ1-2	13	CASSLSGFYGYTF	TGTGCCAGCAGTTTATCAGGGTTCTATGGCTACACCTTC
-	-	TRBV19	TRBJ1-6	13	CASSNIGNSPLHF	TGTGCCAGTAGTAATATCGGGAATTCACCCCTCCACTTT
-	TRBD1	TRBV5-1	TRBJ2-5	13	CASSPGQGWEQYF	TGCGCCAGCAGCCCCGGACAGGGATGGGAGCAGTACTTC
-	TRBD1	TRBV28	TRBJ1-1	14	CASRRPGGITEAFF	TGTGCCAGCAGACGCCCAGGGGGGATCACTGAAGCTTTCTTT
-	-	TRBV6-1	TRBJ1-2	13	CASSLGEDYGYTF	TGTGCCAGCAGCCTCGGGGAGGACTATGGCTACACCTTC
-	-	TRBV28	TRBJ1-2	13	CASSLQGNYGYTF	TGTGCCAGCAGTCTACAGGGCAACTATGGCTACACCTTC
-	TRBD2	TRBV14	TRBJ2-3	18	CASSLTSGGPLSTDTQYF	TGTGCCAGCAGCTTGACTAGCGGGGGGCCCCTGAGCACAGATACGCAGTATTTT
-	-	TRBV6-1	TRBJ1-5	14	CASSELGAGQPQHF	TGTGCCAGCAGTGAATTGGGCGCGGGTCAGCCCCAGCATTTT
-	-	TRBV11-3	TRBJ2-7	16	CASSPGGAAGTYEQYF	TGTGCCAGCAGCCCCGGTGGAGCCGCGGGAACCTACGAGCAGTACTTC
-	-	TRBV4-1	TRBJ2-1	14	CASSPQDWRNEQFF	TGCGCCAGCAGCCCTCAGGACTGGCGCAATGAGCAGTTCTTC
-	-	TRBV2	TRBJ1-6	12	CASSSIDSPLHF	TGTGCCAGCAGTTCAATAGATTCACCCCTCCACTTT